The clone carrying this TCR beta chain came up a few times. Its antigen is still unknown. The data are from a study of CD8+ T cells in alopecia areata. Germline CDR1 is SGHVS and CDR2 is FQNEAQ. V lost 5 bases and J 2 bases, leaving 15 bases between the germline ends. The CDR3 has 16 amino acids. Isolated RNA was reverse transcribed into cDNA used as the sequencing template. Profiled with immunoSEQ multiplex PCR; TCRdb holds only in-frame clones, not every one. Here the sample spans 200,000 to 250,000 clones, over 60% being singletons. Overall study results and limits: In scalp, tofacitinib significantly decreased clonality and expanded CD8+ clones among the top 100. In blood and scalp, many expanded lesional clones persisted during tofacitinib.

Treatment in this sample: oral pan-JAK inhibitor, 5-10 mg twice daily. Peripheral blood and lesional scalp punch biopsies came from alopecia areata patients. T lymphocytes (CD4+ and CD8+) were sorted from PBMCs. This sequence joins TRBV7-8 and TRBJ2-2; TRBD1 or TRBD2 may be the D gene (5 bases each). The specimen comprised CD4+ T cells sorted from blood, sampled at week 44, from a patient treated with tofacitinib. This TCR came from a human donor with alopecia areata. The CDR3 DNA sequence: TGTGCCAGCAGCCCCTATCCGGGACCTAACACCGGGGAGCTGTTTTTT. Amino acids: CASSPYPGPNTGELFF.